The 12 T cell receptor beta chains listed next were all sequenced from one sample in a study of PD-1 blockade in classical Hodgkin lymphoma. Libraries were prepared by immunoSEQ multiplex PCR; TCRdb keeps only in-frame clonotypes and omits some of them. The table lists about 19,000 clones, around 79% of them singletons. Every patient had relapsed following autologous stem cell transplantation, and cohorts differed in brentuximab vedotin exposure. The sequencing used peripheral blood mononuclear cells (PBMCs), collected before the second cycle of nivolumab. The receptors come from a human donor with classical Hodgkin lymphoma.

V usage is TRBV6-1 and J usage is TRBJ2-3, with unresolved D. Trimming stripped 5 bases from V and 3 bases from J, with 12 bases between. Germline V gene sequence: CDR1 MNHNS, CDR2 SASEGT. This CDR3 spans 14 amino acids. In DNA, the CDR3 is TGTGCCAGCAGTCGTCCGGACCGGACAGATACGCAGTATTTT. It translates to CASSRPDRTDTQYF.

This chain links TRBV9 with TRBJ2-2, with no clear D. CDR1 is SGDLS, CDR2 YYNGEE, per germline. V lost 4 bases and J 6 bases, leaving 13 bases between the germline ends. The CDR3 covers 14 residues. The CDR3 nucleotides are TGTGCCAGCAGCTCCCACCCCACCCCCGGGGAGCTGTTTTTT. Amino acid sequence: CASSSHPTPGELFF.

The J gene is TRBJ2-5, the V gene TRBV29-1; TRBD1 aligns across 8 bases. The CDR3 is 15 residues long. With V trimmed by 6 bases and J by 1 base, 10 bases remained unmatched. Germline loops: CDR1 SQVTM, CDR2 ANQGSEA. The CDR3 loop reads CSVGTGLGSQETQYF. For the CDR3, the DNA is TGCAGCGTGGGGACAGGCCTAGGTAGCCAAGAGACCCAGTACTTC.

This clone was detected a few times. The gene calls are TRBV2 and TRBJ1-2, with D tentatively TRBD1 (6 bases). The CDR3 is 14 residues long. The germline V gene encodes CDR1 SNHLY and CDR2 FYNNEI. Trimming took off 2 bases at V and 4 bases at J, with 11 bases between the two ends. Here the CDR3 DNA reads TGTGCCAGCAGTGAAAGGGGACAAACCTATGGCTACACCTTC. It codes for CASSERGQTYGYTF.

The chain combines TRBV2 with TRBJ2-7; 9 bases are shared with TRBD2. Looked up from germline, CDR1 is SNHLY and CDR2 is FYNNEI. V trimming: 5 bases; J trimming: 9 bases; junction bases outside the gene matches: 17. The CDR3 has 16 amino acids. CDR3 region: CASSPDKGTSISVQYF. In DNA, the CDR3 is TGTGCCAGCAGTCCAGATAAAGGGACTAGCATATCGGTGCAGTACTTC.

V gene TRBV25-1 combines with J gene TRBJ2-3, with D tentatively TRBD2 (5 bases). Germline CDR1 MGHDK, CDR2 SYGVNS. The CDR3 sequence is 15 residues long. The V gene lost 7 bases and the J gene lost 6 bases, with 20 bases spanning the gap. The CDR3 region has the DNA TGTGCCAGCACCCCCTATGGACTTTCATATGATACGCAGTATTTT. It encodes CASTPYGLSYDTQYF.

In this sample, this clone turned up a few times. The CDR3 loop is CASSKSASYEQYF. The DNA of the CDR3 is TGTGCCAGCAGCAAAAGTGCCTCCTACGAGCAGTACTTC. The genes are TRBV21-1 and TRBJ2-7. TRBV21-1 represents a pseudogene. The CDR3 loop spans 13 amino acids.

The V gene is TRBV19, the J gene TRBJ1-5; 10 bases are shared with TRBD1. The germline V gene encodes CDR1 LNHDA and CDR2 SQIVND (reference sequence). V was pared by 5 bases and J by 2 bases, with 3 bases of the junction left unmatched. This CDR3 spans 15 amino acids. This CDR3 is CASSGQGDRNQPQHF. In DNA form, the CDR3 reads TGTGCCAGTAGTGGACAGGGGGATCGCAATCAGCCCCAGCATTTT.

Relative to its sample, this clone is medium-sized. The gene calls are TRBV2 and TRBJ1-1, with D tentatively TRBD1 (5 bases). V was trimmed by 2 bases and J by 0 bases, leaving 10 bases between them. The CDR3 has 15 residues. Germline V gene data show CDR1 as SNHLY and CDR2 as FYNNEI. The DNA for the CDR3 is TGTGCCAGCAGTGAACGGGGGGGGTTGAACACTGAAGCTTTCTTT. Its translation: CASSERGGLNTEAFF.

The rearrangement links TRBV11-2 to TRBJ1-2; 9 bases are a match to TRBD1. The CDR3 spans 18 residues. Trimming cost V 2 bases and J 0 bases; bases outside gene matches: 10. Germline CDR1 SGHAT, CDR2 FQNNGV. The CDR3 here is CASSLSRGGTGPNYGYTF. CDR3 in DNA: TGTGCCAGCAGCTTATCCCGCGGGGGGACAGGGCCTAACTATGGCTACACCTTC.

The rearrangement joins TRBV25-1 to TRBJ1-6; the match to TRBD1 covers 9 bases. Germline V lookup: CDR1 MGHDK, CDR2 SYGVNS. V trimming: 1 base; J trimming: 0 bases; junction bases outside the gene matches: 4. The CDR3 covers 18 residues. CDR3 sequence: CASSEFGTGSSYNSPLHF. In nucleotides, the CDR3 is TGTGCCAGCAGTGAATTCGGGACAGGGAGCTCCTATAATTCACCCCTCCACTTT.

The V gene is TRBV11-2, the J gene TRBJ2-2; 12 bases align to TRBD1. Looked up from germline, CDR1 is SGHAT and CDR2 is FQNNGV. CDR3 length: 19 residues. V lost 5 bases, J lost 4 bases, and 14 bases stayed unmatched. The CDR3 reads CASSRTGTGGSLVTGELFF. CDR3 coding DNA: TGTGCCAGCAGCCGTACCGGGACAGGGGGCTCGTTAGTCACCGGGGAGCTGTTTTTT.